This T cell receptor (beta chain) is from a study of blood T cell repertoires in COVID-19. Turning to the study itself: Acute and convalescent COVID-19 specimens originated in the United States, Italy and Spain. T cells, B-cell-depleted T cells, or PBMCs provided the cDNA or gDNA that served as material.

In the original processing: Reference gene primer amplification gave estimated nucleated cell counts. TCRdb's table, derived via immunoSEQ multiplex PCR, lists solely in-frame clones and lacks some. D and trimming were read from the DNA, whereas the V and J calls and clone size are those reported in that table. Here the sample spans approximately 94,000 clones, 70% to 90% being singletons. From germline, CDR1 is SSHAT and CDR2 FNYEAQ (reference sequence). Trimming took 4 bases from V and 3 from J; bases not matched to a gene: 6. This CDR3 spans 15 amino acids. Sequencing was performed on peripheral blood. The clonotype was recovered from a human donor in a cohort sampled during active COVID-19. The chain recombines TRBV7-7 with TRBJ2-7, with 10 bases lining up with TRBD1. The CDR3 protein is CASSSRQGAGYEQYF. CDR3 nucleotides: TGTGCCAGCAGCTCCAGACAGGGGGCCGGCTACGAGCAGTACTTC.